This T cell receptor (beta chain) was captured in a study of shared clonotypes between healthy human individuals. Findings of the study overall: When naive CD4 clonotypes were compared across a handful of donors, about 4.8% were shared.

The study ran the assay at deep level. Sorted-subset replicate PCR reactions were performed with around 210 ng DNA, corresponding to 30,000 or so T cell genomes. In the original processing: For the immunoSEQ data, sequences were junction-only without quality scores, so filtering differed. This table comes from immunoSEQ multiplex PCR, and its TCRdb copy is limited to in-frame clones, with some not included. V, J and clone size were drawn from that table, and D and trimming were deduced from the DNA. The data hold under 2.5 million clones, with around 93% observed a single time. Trimming removed 4 bases from V and 2 bases from J; junction bases left unmatched: 5. The CDR3 consists of 15 residues. Germline V gives CDR1 MGHRA, CDR2 YSYEKL. A word on this clone: Its antigen is currently unknown.

This sequence joins TRBV4-1 and TRBJ2-5; TRBD1 matches at 9 bases. The sample comprised naive CD4+ T cells from PBMCs. Subset defined: CD45RA+ positively selected. This receptor was identified in a young man in good health. Some clones in this sample may be carry-over from other donors' samples. DNA of the CDR3: TGCGCCAGCAGCCTTGGACAGGGGCCTCAAGAGACCCAGTACTTC. Protein sequence: CASSLGQGPQETQYF.